The sequence of this T cell receptor beta chain was determined in a study of blood T cell repertoires in COVID-19. About the study: COVID-19 samples, acute and convalescent, were from the United States, Italy and Spain. PBMCs, B-cell-depleted T cells, or T cells provided the cDNA or gDNA that made up the material.

In the original processing: The authors estimated nucleated cell counts from reference gene primer amplification. Measured with immunoSEQ multiplex PCR; TCRdb has only the in-frame clones, and not every one. The D gene and trimming were derived from the DNA, and the V and J assignments and clone size from that table. Among 20,000 to 25,000 clones listed, approximately 90% were seen once. Germline V gene sequence: CDR1 SGHKS, CDR2 YYEKEE (reference sequence). V trimming: 6 bases; J trimming: 2 bases; junction bases outside the gene matches: 6. The CDR3 spans 15 residues. This TCR came from a human donor with active COVID-19. The donor label of this sample is uncertain. This chain links TRBV5-5 with TRBJ2-3, with 10 bases matching TRBD2. Material: peripheral blood. The DNA for the CDR3 is TGTGCCAGCACCCTAGCGGGAGTTGACACAGATACGCAGTATTTT. It is translated as CASTLAGVDTDTQYF.